The rows below give T cell receptor beta chains drawn from one sample of a study of CD8 T cells in ankylosing spondylitis. TCRdb reanalysed the 5' RACE reads using MiXCR and keeps one entry per CDR3 protein. The table records about 240,000 distinct CDR3 sequences, less than 10% of them present only once. The material sequenced was blood, either unsorted or a sorted T cell fraction (not recorded which). These receptors were collected from a male donor with ankylosing spondylitis or in good health (not recorded which). CDR3s include the opening cysteine and the closing phenylalanine or tryptophan. D genes are given only for firm matches. Not every row has a clone size; where given, it reads once, few, many or a size class.

many	TRBV29-1	TRBD1	TRBJ1-2	CSGRWFVPDRGDGYTF	TGCAGCGGCCGATGGTTTGTCCCGGACAGGGGTGATGGCTACACCTTC
many	TRBV4-2	TRBD1	TRBJ2-7	CASSQDPGTAASYEQYF	TGTGCCAGCAGCCAAGATCCCGGGACAGCCGCTTCCTACGAGCAGTACTTC
.	TRBV18	TRBD2	TRBJ2-1	CASSPRLGTSSRVNEQFF	TGTGCCAGCTCACCAAGATTGGGGACTAGCTCGAGGGTAAATGAGCAGTTCTTC
many	TRBV12-3/TRBV12-4	.	TRBJ1-3	CASSFRSGNTIYF	TGTGCCAGCAGTTTCAGGTCTGGAAACACCATATATTTT
many	TRBV5-4	.	TRBJ2-4	CASSPGPTTKNIQYF	TGTGCCAGCAGCCCCGGGCCGACGACCAAAAACATTCAGTACTTC
.	TRBV2	TRBD1	TRBJ1-3	CASIKRPGTATGNTIYF	TGTGCCAGCATCAAACGCCCGGGGACAGCCACCGGAAACACCATATATTTT
many	TRBV12-3/TRBV12-4	.	TRBJ2-3	CASSLFSDTQYF	TGTGCCAGCAGTTTGTTCTCAGATACGCAGTATTTT
few	TRBV5-1	.	TRBJ2-4	CASSLGVLPTIQNIQYF	TGCGCCAGCAGCTTGGGCGTGCTCCCGACCATCCAAAACATTCAGTACTTC
many	TRBV7-2	.	TRBJ1-2	CASSLRQVYGYTF	TGTGCCAGCAGCTTACGGCAGGTCTATGGCTACACCTTC
.	TRBV10-3	TRBD2	TRBJ2-5	CAISEVRREDVPQETQYF	TGTGCCATCAGTGAAGTTCGGCGGGAGGACGTGCCCCAAGAGACCCAGTACTTC
many	TRBV5-1	.	TRBJ2-7	CASSLGQLAYEQYF	TGCGCCAGCAGCTTGGGGCAGCTAGCCTACGAGCAGTACTTC
many	TRBV5-1	.	TRBJ1-1	CASSVQGGGNTEAFF	TGCGCCAGCAGCGTACAGGGTGGCGGGAACACTGAAGCTTTCTTT
many	TRBV7-9	TRBD2	TRBJ2-5	CASSPWASGSQETQYF	TGTGCCAGCAGCCCGTGGGCTAGCGGGAGTCAAGAGACCCAGTACTTC
many	TRBV7-2	TRBD1	TRBJ1-1	CASSSLHTGANTEAFF	TGTGCCAGCAGCTCATTACATACAGGGGCGAACACTGAAGCTTTCTTT
.	TRBV6-2/TRBV6-3	.	TRBJ1-2	CASSYGHYGYTF	TGTGCCAGCAGTTACGGACACTATGGCTACACCTTC
many	TRBV7-2	TRBD1	TRBJ2-7	CASSSETGRVDYEQYF	TGTGCCAGCAGCTCAGAGACAGGGCGGGTAGACTACGAGCAGTACTTC
many	TRBV6-5	.	TRBJ2-7	CASSYSAEAYEQYF	TGTGCCAGCAGTTACTCGGCAGAGGCCTACGAGCAGTACTTC
many	TRBV5-1	.	TRBJ1-1	CASTREGSSTEAFF	TGCGCCAGCACTAGGGAGGGGTCGAGCACTGAAGCTTTCTTT